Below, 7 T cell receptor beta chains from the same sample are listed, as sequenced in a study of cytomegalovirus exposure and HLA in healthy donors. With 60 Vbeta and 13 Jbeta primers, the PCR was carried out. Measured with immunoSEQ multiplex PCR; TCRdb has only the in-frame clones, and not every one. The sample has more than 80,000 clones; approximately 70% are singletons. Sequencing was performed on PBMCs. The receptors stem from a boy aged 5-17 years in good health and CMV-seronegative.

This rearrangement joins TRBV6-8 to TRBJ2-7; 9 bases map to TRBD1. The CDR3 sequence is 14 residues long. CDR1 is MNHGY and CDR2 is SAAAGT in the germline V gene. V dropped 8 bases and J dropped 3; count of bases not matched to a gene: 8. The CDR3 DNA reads TGTGCCAGCTCCCTCAGGGACAGGGACTACGAGCAGTACTTC. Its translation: CASSLRDRDYEQYF.

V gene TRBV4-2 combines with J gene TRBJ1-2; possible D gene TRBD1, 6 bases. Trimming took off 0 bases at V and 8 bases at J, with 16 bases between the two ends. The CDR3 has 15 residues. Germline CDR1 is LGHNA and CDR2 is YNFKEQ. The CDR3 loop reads CASSQDLRQGIGYTF. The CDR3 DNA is TGTGCCAGCAGCCAAGATCTAAGGCAGGGGATAGGCTACACCTTC.

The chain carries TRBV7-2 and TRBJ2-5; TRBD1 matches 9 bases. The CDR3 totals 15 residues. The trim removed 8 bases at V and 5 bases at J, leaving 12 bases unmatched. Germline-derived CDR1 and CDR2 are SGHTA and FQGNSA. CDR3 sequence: CASGADRGRVETQYF. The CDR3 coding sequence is TGTGCCAGCGGGGCGGACAGGGGAAGGGTTGAGACCCAGTACTTC.

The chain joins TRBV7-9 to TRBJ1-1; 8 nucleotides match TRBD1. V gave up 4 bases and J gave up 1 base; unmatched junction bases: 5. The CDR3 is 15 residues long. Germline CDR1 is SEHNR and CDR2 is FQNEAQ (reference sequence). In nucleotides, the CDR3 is TGTGCCAGCAGCTCAGGGGGCGCGTGGAACACTGAAGCTTTCTTT. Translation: CASSSGGAWNTEAFF.

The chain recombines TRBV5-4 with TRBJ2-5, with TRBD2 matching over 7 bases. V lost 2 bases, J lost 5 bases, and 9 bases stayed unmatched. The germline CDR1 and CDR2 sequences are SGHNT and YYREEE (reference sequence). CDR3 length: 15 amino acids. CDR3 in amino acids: CASSFGAGDLETQYF. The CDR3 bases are TGTGCCAGCAGCTTTGGTGCGGGAGATTTGGAGACCCAGTACTTC.

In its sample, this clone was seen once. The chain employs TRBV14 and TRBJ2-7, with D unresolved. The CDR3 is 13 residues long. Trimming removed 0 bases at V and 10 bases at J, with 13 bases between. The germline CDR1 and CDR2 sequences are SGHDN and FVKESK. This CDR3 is CASSQDNRVAQYF. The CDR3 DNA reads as TGTGCCAGCAGCCAAGATAACCGAGTAGCCCAGTACTTC.

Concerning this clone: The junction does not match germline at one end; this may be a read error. Written as DNA, the CDR3 is TGTGTCAGTAGTATCACTGGGACTAGCGGGAGTAGGCAGTTCTTC. This codes for CVSSITGTSGSRQFF. This chain connects TRBV19 to TRBJ2-1, with TRBD2 identical over 14 bases. The CDR3 runs to 15 residues. The germline V gene encodes CDR1 LNHDA and CDR2 SQIVND (reference sequence).